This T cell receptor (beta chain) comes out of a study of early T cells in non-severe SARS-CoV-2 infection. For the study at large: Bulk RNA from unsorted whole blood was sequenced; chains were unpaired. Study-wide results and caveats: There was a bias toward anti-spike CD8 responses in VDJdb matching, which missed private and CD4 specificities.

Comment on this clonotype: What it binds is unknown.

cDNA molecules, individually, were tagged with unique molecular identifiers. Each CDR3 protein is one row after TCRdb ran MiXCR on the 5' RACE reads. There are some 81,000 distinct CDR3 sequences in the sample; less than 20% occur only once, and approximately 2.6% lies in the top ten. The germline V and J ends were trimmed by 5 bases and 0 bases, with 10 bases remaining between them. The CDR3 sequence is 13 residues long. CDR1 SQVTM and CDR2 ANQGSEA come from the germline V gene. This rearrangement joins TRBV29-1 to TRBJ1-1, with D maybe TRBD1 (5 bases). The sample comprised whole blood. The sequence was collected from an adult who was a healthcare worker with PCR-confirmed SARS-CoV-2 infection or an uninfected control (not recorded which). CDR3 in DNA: TGCAGCGTTAACGGGGGGATGAACACTGAAGCTTTCTTT. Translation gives CSVNGGMNTEAFF.